Below, one T cell receptor (beta chain) is given with its context. The germline gene is not matched at one end of the junction; a read error may be the cause. The sample belongs to a study of blood T cell repertoires in COVID-19. Study-level information: The United States, Italy and Spain provided the acute and convalescent COVID-19 samples. In each case, the material was cDNA or gDNA derived from T cells, B-cell-depleted T cells, or PBMCs.

The CDR3 contains 17 residues. CDR1 and CDR2 from the germline V gene are MDHEN and SYDVKM. Authors' methods: Counts of nucleated cells, estimated from reference gene primer amplification, were obtained. Clones were read by immunoSEQ multiplex PCR, and TCRdb kept only the in-frame ones, dropping some. V, J and clone size are those of that table, while D and trimming were read from the DNA. The sample has about 200,000 clones; roughly 83% are singletons. Enrollees, about 18 to 89 years old, lived in fewer than 25 US areas. This receptor was identified in a man aged 40-55 years with acute COVID-19. The J gene is TRBJ1-2, the V gene TRBV28, with 9 bases identical to TRBD1. Sample: PBMCs or T cells enriched from blood (not recorded which). Here the CDR3 DNA reads TGTGCCAGCAGTTTAGAGGAGTGGACAGGGGCTAAGTATGGCTACACCTTC. Its translation: CASSLEEWTGAKYGYTF.